At least ten counts were recorded for the clone carrying this T cell receptor beta chain. Its cognate antigen is unknown. Broader study findings: Tumor memory CD4+ T cell TCR gene usage clustered with blood and lymph node memory CD4+ cells and lymph node naive CD4+ cells. Tumor Tregs overlapped most with tumor, then blood, naive CD4+ cells. Whole repertoires were not studied in the larger cohort, only one V-J beta rearrangement.

CDR1 SGHDT and CDR2 YYEEEE come from the germline V gene. After removal of 3 bases from V and 1 base from J, the junction contained 3 bases not matched to a gene. The CDR3 runs to 15 residues. Semi-nested PCR with Nested Universal Primer A followed constant-region reverse priming of full-length variable regions. MiXCR, applied by TCRdb to the 5' RACE reads, yields one record per CDR3 protein. The sample carries about 55,000 distinct CDR3 sequences, about a fifth recorded once. The sorted Tregs were CD4+CD25+CD127-/low cells. This chain connects TRBV5-6 to TRBJ2-2; 7 bases are a match to TRBD1. Sequences were obtained from tumor-infiltrating Tregs sorted from the breast tumor. The origin of this receptor is a female donor with breast cancer. The CDR3 spells CASSYYRGNTGELFF. CDR3 coding DNA: TGTGCCAGCAGCTACTACAGGGGGAACACCGGGGAGCTGTTTTTT.